This record covers a single TCR beta chain. The antigen it binds to is not known. One base away there is no much larger clone; base qualities are not given. CDR3 length: 17 amino acids, cysteine to phenylalanine. Solely the CDR3 DNA is kept, with 51 bases framed from the first base. This sample stems from a study of somatic mutations in cytotoxic T cells in rheumatoid arthritis (dated by TCRdb to 2015 to 2018). Turning to the overall study: Sorted V beta1+ cells also underwent TCRB sequencing, and some V beta antibody-stained T-cell populations were flow-sorted at nearly 100% purity on a FACSAria II or Sony SH800. In newly diagnosed rheumatoid arthritis without treatment, the study examined if expanded CD8+ T-cell clones harbor somatic mutations, relying on TCRB deep sequencing to characterize clonality. For 65 to 80 rheumatoid arthritis patients and roughly 22 healthy controls, TCRB deep sequencing was carried out. Patients and controls did not essentially differ in median age, which was nearly identical between the groups. Overall study results and their limits: The antigen targets of the expanded CD8+ clones were unknown, and absence from virus-specific databases did not rule out viral specificity. CD8+ T-cell clonality did not differ significantly between rheumatoid arthritis patients and age-matched healthy controls. CD8+ clonality increased with age in patients (Spearman r of about 0.49) but not in healthy controls. The slight underrepresentation of TRBV07 in patients was not corrected for multiple comparisons. Several identical CD8+ TCRB sequences were found in both blood and synovial fluid, and in about an eighth of the roughly 60 patients the largest CD8+ clone exceeded 20% of CD8+ cells.

Sequencing of TCRB CDR3 was done on genomic DNA with the immunoSEQ assay. In the authors' own workflow: Nothing other than productive TCRB rearrangements was included in the analyses. Defining a clone by its unique TCRB CDR3 sequence, the study calculated clonality as a productive clonality index derived from Shannon entropy. Repertoire overlap for a pair of samples was computed from each clone's template counts relative to total templates per sample. Flow cytometry-measured V-gene usage correlated with V-gene usage from TCRB sequencing, with a Spearman r of less than 0.65. Entries here come from immuneACCESS through TCRdb and include only in-frame sequences with V and J called. Some clones fail to appear in such tables; in the studies checked, an unresolved V gene covers under half of the shortfall, and the cause of the remainder is unknown. For V, J and clone size, that table is used; D and trimming come from the DNA. The sample table shows 12,000 or so clones, and roughly four fifths are seen once. The top ten constitute approximately 15% of the sample.

Buffy coats from about 22 blood donors served as healthy controls, a group that was around 54% female with a median age of 56 years (range about 21-80). On an AutoMACS, CD4+ and CD8+ cells were isolated via positive magnetic bead selection, and their purity was verified by flow cytometry. Peripheral blood mononuclear cells were isolated by Ficoll-Paque PLUS density gradient separation. DNA from CD4-enriched, CD8-enriched or PBMC samples was extracted using Nucleospin Tissue or Tissue XS kits and then quantified on a Qubit 2.0 fluorometer. The origin of this receptor is a woman in her fifties or sixties in good health. Sequences were obtained from CD8+ T cells sorted from blood. The rearrangement combines TRBV12-2 with TRBJ1-1; the table calls TRBD1, which could not be checked here. TRBV12-2 is reported as a pseudogene. The CDR3 protein: CASRSPRRGPKGTEAFF. The DNA is TGTGCAAGTCGCTCCCCCCGCAGGGGCCCCAAGGGAACTGAAGCTTTCTTT.